The rows below give T cell receptor beta chains drawn from one sample of a study of blood T cell repertoires in COVID-19. The repertoire was sequenced with immunoSEQ multiplex PCR; TCRdb's copy has only in-frame clones and lacks some. The sample has about 220,000 clones, about 90% seen once. The source material was peripheral blood. The source is a man aged 35 to 55 with active or convalescent COVID-19. CDR3s include the opening cysteine and the closing phenylalanine or tryptophan. Fields, in order: J gene, D gene, V gene, clone size, CDR3 DNA, CDR3 protein. The D gene is left open where the match is weak. A row's size may be missing; if present it is once, few, many or a size class.

j_call: TRBJ1-6; d_call: TRBD1; v_call: TRBV6-5; clone_size: .; cdr3_nt: TGTGCCAGCAGTTACTCTTTGACAGGGAATTCACCCCTCCACTTT; cdr3_aa: CASSYSLTGNSPLHF
j_call: TRBJ1-6; d_call: .; v_call: TRBV19; clone_size: .; cdr3_nt: TGTGCCAGTAGTATAGTCGGGTCACCCCTCCACTTT; cdr3_aa: CASSIVGSPLHF
j_call: TRBJ1-2; d_call: .; v_call: TRBV5-4; clone_size: .; cdr3_nt: TGTGCCAGCAGCTCCCCTCAGGTGGCGGGCTACACCTTC; cdr3_aa: CASSSPQVAGYTF
j_call: TRBJ2-7; d_call: TRBD1; v_call: TRBV10-1; clone_size: once; cdr3_nt: TGCGCCAGCAGTGGGACCGGGACAGGGGGCGGAGAGCAGTACTTC; cdr3_aa: CASSGTGTGGGEQYF
j_call: TRBJ1-1; d_call: .; v_call: TRBV19; clone_size: .; cdr3_nt: TGTGCCAGGAGCCAGGGCGGCGCTGAAGCTTTCTTT; cdr3_aa: CARSQGGAEAFF
j_call: TRBJ2-7; d_call: .; v_call: TRBV14; clone_size: .; cdr3_nt: TGTGCCAGCAGCTCGGGACTTAATTTAGCCTACGAGCAGTACTTC; cdr3_aa: CASSSGLNLAYEQYF
j_call: TRBJ1-6; d_call: .; v_call: TRBV28; clone_size: once; cdr3_nt: TGTGCCAGCACCCCTCGACTTCTTACAGGGAATTCACCCCTCCACTTT; cdr3_aa: CASTPRLLTGNSPLHF
j_call: TRBJ2-5; d_call: TRBD1; v_call: TRBV4-1; clone_size: .; cdr3_nt: TGCGCCAGCAGCCAAGCGACAGGGGGCGATTGGGTGGAGACCCAGTACTTC; cdr3_aa: CASSQATGGDWVETQYF
j_call: TRBJ2-3; d_call: TRBD2; v_call: TRBV7-9; clone_size: once; cdr3_nt: TGTGCCAGCAGCCCGGGACTAGCGGTTGGGGATACGCAGTATTTT; cdr3_aa: CASSPGLAVGDTQYF
j_call: TRBJ1-1; d_call: TRBD1; v_call: TRBV5-1; clone_size: .; cdr3_nt: TGCGCCAGCAGCTTCCGTGACAGGGACGTTGCTTTCTTT; cdr3_aa: CASSFRDRDVAFF
j_call: TRBJ1-5; d_call: .; v_call: TRBV5-1; clone_size: .; cdr3_nt: TGCGCCAGCAGCCTCGAGGGGGTCCAGCCCCAGCATTTT; cdr3_aa: CASSLEGVQPQHF
j_call: TRBJ1-2; d_call: TRBD1; v_call: TRBV30; clone_size: .; cdr3_nt: TGTGCCTGGAGTCCCCCCGGAGGCAGGGGGCGAGGCTACACCTTC; cdr3_aa: CAWSPPGGRGRGYTF
j_call: TRBJ2-7; d_call: TRBD1; v_call: TRBV7-9; clone_size: few; cdr3_nt: TGTGCCAGCAGCGCGGGACAGGGACACGAGCAGTACTTC; cdr3_aa: CASSAGQGHEQYF
j_call: TRBJ1-3; d_call: .; v_call: TRBV4-1; clone_size: .; cdr3_nt: TGCGCCAGCAGCCAAGTAGAGTTCTCTGGAAACACCATATATTTT; cdr3_aa: CASSQVEFSGNTIYF
j_call: TRBJ1-2; d_call: TRBD1; v_call: TRBV5-1; clone_size: .; cdr3_nt: TGCGCCAGCAGCTTGGGGACAGGGGACTATGGCTACACCTTC; cdr3_aa: CASSLGTGDYGYTF
j_call: TRBJ1-2; d_call: .; v_call: TRBV5-6; clone_size: .; cdr3_nt: TGTGCCAGCAGCAGACCCTCAGGGGAGTCGGCTGGCTACACCTTC; cdr3_aa: CASSRPSGESAGYTF
j_call: TRBJ1-2; d_call: .; v_call: TRBV7-2; clone_size: .; cdr3_nt: TGTGCCAGCAGCTTAGCGTCGCGCTCCTGGGGCTACACCTTC; cdr3_aa: CASSLASRSWGYTF
j_call: TRBJ2-7; d_call: .; v_call: TRBV5-1; clone_size: .; cdr3_nt: TGCGCCAGCAGCTTGGGAGACGAGCAGTACTTC; cdr3_aa: CASSLGDEQYF
j_call: TRBJ1-2; d_call: .; v_call: TRBV28; clone_size: .; cdr3_nt: TGTGCCGTCGGGGGGGTTTTATCGCGTGGCTATGGCTACACCTTC; cdr3_aa: CAVGGVLSRGYGYTF
j_call: TRBJ1-1; d_call: .; v_call: TRBV19; clone_size: .; cdr3_nt: TGTGCCAGTAGCGAACAGGGTGGCACTGAAGCTTTCTTT; cdr3_aa: CASSEQGGTEAFF
j_call: TRBJ2-2; d_call: TRBD1; v_call: TRBV27; clone_size: .; cdr3_nt: TGTGCCAGCAGTTGGAGGGGACAGGTGAACACCGGGGAGCTGTTTTTT; cdr3_aa: CASSWRGQVNTGELFF
j_call: TRBJ1-3; d_call: .; v_call: TRBV7-8; clone_size: once; cdr3_nt: TGTGCCAGCAGCTTTACACAGGGCCTCTCTGGAAACACCATATATTTT; cdr3_aa: CASSFTQGLSGNTIYF
j_call: TRBJ2-2; d_call: .; v_call: TRBV19; clone_size: .; cdr3_nt: TGTGCCAGTAGCCCAGGTAGTCAGCTGTCGTCCGGGGAGCTGTTTTTT; cdr3_aa: CASSPGSQLSSGELFF
j_call: TRBJ1-1; d_call: .; v_call: TRBV19; clone_size: .; cdr3_nt: TGTGCCAGTAGTATAGAGCCGGGACACCAGAACACTGAAGCTTTCTTT; cdr3_aa: CASSIEPGHQNTEAFF
j_call: TRBJ2-1; d_call: TRBD2; v_call: TRBV27; clone_size: .; cdr3_nt: TGTGCCAGCAGTTTACTAGCAACGGGAGGAGTTGAGCAGTTCTTC; cdr3_aa: CASSLLATGGVEQFF
j_call: TRBJ2-7; d_call: TRBD1; v_call: TRBV28; clone_size: once; cdr3_nt: TGTGCCAGCAGTTTAGGAGACAGGGGGAGTAGGGCTTACGAGCAGTACTTC; cdr3_aa: CASSLGDRGSRAYEQYF
j_call: TRBJ1-5; d_call: .; v_call: TRBV29-1; clone_size: .; cdr3_nt: TGCAGCGTTGAAGAGCACAGGGATCAGCCCCAGCATTTT; cdr3_aa: CSVEEHRDQPQHF
j_call: TRBJ1-6; d_call: .; v_call: TRBV27; clone_size: .; cdr3_nt: TGTGCCAGCAGTTTATTAGGGACACCCTATAATTCACCCCTCCACTTT; cdr3_aa: CASSLLGTPYNSPLHF
j_call: TRBJ1-2; d_call: .; v_call: TRBV5-1; clone_size: few; cdr3_nt: TGCGCCAGCAGCCACACTGGGCCCACCTATGGCTACACCTTC; cdr3_aa: CASSHTGPTYGYTF
j_call: TRBJ2-1; d_call: TRBD2; v_call: TRBV19; clone_size: .; cdr3_nt: TGTGCCAGCAAAAGGGGACTAGCGGACAATGAGCAGTTCTTC; cdr3_aa: CASKRGLADNEQFF
j_call: TRBJ2-1; d_call: TRBD1; v_call: TRBV5-1; clone_size: .; cdr3_nt: TGCGCCAGCAGCTGGGACCTGACAGGGAGTGGAAATGAGCAGTTCTTC; cdr3_aa: CASSWDLTGSGNEQFF
j_call: TRBJ2-3; d_call: TRBD2; v_call: TRBV6-5; clone_size: .; cdr3_nt: TGTGCCAGCAGCGGGGGTAGCGGGATCACAGATACGCAGTATTTT; cdr3_aa: CASSGGSGITDTQYF
j_call: TRBJ2-3; d_call: .; v_call: TRBV9; clone_size: .; cdr3_nt: TGTGCCAGCAGCGTATCTAAGAGCACAGATACGCAGTATTTT; cdr3_aa: CASSVSKSTDTQYF
j_call: TRBJ1-6; d_call: .; v_call: TRBV27; clone_size: .; cdr3_nt: TGTGCCAGCATCGGCCCAGGGTTAGGTTCACCCCTCCACTTT; cdr3_aa: CASIGPGLGSPLHF
j_call: TRBJ1-1; d_call: .; v_call: TRBV30; clone_size: .; cdr3_nt: TGTGCCTGGAGCGGAGAACCCTCTGACTCGGCTTTCTTT; cdr3_aa: CAWSGEPSDSAFF
j_call: TRBJ2-7; d_call: .; v_call: TRBV4-2; clone_size: .; cdr3_nt: TGTGCCAGCAGCCAAGGGGGGCAGATCGAGCAGTACTTC; cdr3_aa: CASSQGGQIEQYF
j_call: TRBJ1-1; d_call: .; v_call: TRBV29-1; clone_size: .; cdr3_nt: TGCAGCGTTGGGGCCATGAACACTGAAGCTTTCTTT; cdr3_aa: CSVGAMNTEAFF
j_call: TRBJ1-1; d_call: TRBD1; v_call: TRBV28; clone_size: once; cdr3_nt: TGTGCCAGCAGTTTAACGGGGACAGGGGGGGGCGGCACTGAAGCTTTCTTT; cdr3_aa: CASSLTGTGGGGTEAFF
j_call: TRBJ2-7; d_call: TRBD1; v_call: TRBV19; clone_size: .; cdr3_nt: TGTGCCAGTAGCAGGACAGGGGCCGACGAGCAGTACTTC; cdr3_aa: CASSRTGADEQYF
j_call: TRBJ1-3; d_call: .; v_call: TRBV6-5; clone_size: .; cdr3_nt: TGTGCCAGCAGTTCCAACGGGGGAAACACCATATATTTT; cdr3_aa: CASSSNGGNTIYF
j_call: TRBJ1-1; d_call: TRBD1; v_call: TRBV5-8; clone_size: .; cdr3_nt: TGTGCCAGCAGTCCCGGGACAGTCACTGAAGCTTTCTTT; cdr3_aa: CASSPGTVTEAFF